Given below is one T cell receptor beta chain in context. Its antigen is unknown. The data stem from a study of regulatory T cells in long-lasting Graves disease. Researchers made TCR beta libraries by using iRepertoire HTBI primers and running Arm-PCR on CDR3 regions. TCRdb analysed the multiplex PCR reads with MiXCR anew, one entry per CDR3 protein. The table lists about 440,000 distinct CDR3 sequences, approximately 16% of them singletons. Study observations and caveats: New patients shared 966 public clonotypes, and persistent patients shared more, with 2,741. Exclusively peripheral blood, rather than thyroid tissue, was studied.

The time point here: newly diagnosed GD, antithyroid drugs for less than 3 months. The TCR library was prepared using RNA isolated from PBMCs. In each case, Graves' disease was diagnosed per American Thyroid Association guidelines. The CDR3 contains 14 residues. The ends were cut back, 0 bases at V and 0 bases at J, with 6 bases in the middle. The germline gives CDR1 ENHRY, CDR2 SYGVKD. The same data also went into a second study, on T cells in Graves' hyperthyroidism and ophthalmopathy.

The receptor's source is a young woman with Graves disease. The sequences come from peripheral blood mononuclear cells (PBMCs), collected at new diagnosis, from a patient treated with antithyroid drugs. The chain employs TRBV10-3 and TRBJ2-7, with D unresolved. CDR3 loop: CAISESRSSYEQYF. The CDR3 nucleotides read TGTGCCATCAGTGAGTCTCGGAGCTCCTACGAGCAGTACTTC.